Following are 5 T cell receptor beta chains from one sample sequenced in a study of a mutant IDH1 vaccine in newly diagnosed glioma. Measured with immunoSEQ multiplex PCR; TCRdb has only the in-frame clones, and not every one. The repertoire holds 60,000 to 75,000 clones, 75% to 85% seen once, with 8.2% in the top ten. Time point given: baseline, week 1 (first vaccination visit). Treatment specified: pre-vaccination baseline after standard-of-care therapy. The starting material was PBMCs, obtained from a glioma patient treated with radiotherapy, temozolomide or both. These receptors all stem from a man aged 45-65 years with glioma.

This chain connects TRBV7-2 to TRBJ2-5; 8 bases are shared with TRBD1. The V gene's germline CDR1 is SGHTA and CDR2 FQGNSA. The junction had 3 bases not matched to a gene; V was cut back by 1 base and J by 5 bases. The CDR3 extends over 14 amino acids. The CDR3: CASSLGTGIETQYF. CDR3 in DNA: TGTGCCAGCAGCTTAGGGACAGGGATTGAGACCCAGTACTTC.

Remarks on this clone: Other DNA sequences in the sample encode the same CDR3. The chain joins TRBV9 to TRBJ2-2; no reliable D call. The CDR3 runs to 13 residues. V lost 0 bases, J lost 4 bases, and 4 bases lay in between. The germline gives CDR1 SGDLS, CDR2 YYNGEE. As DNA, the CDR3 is TGTGCCAGCAGCGTAGGAAGCACCGGGGAGCTGTTTTTT. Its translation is CASSVGSTGELFF.

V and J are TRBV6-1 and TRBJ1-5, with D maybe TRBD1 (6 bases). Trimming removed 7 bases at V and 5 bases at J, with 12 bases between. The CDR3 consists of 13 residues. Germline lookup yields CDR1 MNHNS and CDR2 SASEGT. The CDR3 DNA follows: TGTGCCAGCATCGGGACAATAGATCAGCCCCAGCATTTT. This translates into CASIGTIDQPQHF.

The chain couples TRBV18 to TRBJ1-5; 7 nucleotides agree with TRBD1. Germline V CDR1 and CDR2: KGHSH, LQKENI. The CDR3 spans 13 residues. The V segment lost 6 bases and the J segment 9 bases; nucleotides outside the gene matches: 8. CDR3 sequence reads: CASSRGQARPQHF. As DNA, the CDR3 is TGTGCCAGCTCGCGAGGACAGGCTAGGCCCCAGCATTTT.

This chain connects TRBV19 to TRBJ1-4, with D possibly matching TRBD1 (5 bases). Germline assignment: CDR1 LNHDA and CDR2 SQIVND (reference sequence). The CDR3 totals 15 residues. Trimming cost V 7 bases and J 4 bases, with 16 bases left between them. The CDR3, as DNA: TGTGCCAGTACCCAGGGAAAAGGCGGTAATGAAAAACTGTTTTTT. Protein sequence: CASTQGKGGNEKLFF.